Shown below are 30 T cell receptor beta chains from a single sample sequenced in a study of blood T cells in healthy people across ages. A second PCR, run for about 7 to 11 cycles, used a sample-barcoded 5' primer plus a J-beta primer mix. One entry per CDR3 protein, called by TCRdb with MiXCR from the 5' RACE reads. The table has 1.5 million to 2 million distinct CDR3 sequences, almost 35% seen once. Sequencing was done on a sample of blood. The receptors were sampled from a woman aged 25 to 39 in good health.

DNA of the CDR3: TGTGCCAGTAGTAGGGAACCCCAGACCTACGAGCAGTACTTC. Its translation is CASSREPQTYEQYF. The V call is TRBV19, the J call TRBJ2-7; D is uncertain. The V and J ends lost 4 bases and 2 bases respectively, with 12 bases between them. The CDR3 loop spans 14 amino acids. The germline CDR1 and CDR2 sequences are LNHDA and SQIVND (reference sequence).

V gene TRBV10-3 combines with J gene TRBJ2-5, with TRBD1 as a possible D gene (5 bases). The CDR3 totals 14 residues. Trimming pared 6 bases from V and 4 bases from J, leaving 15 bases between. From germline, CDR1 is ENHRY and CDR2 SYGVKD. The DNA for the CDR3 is TGTGCCATCAGGAGCTCAGGGATAGGAGAGACCCAGTACTTC. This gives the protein CAIRSSGIGETQYF.

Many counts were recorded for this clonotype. The chain's CDR3 is CAWSPGGETQYF. The CDR3 DNA sequence: TGTGCCTGGAGTCCGGGTGGCGAGACCCAGTACTTC. The chain is built from TRBV30 and TRBJ2-5; D not resolved. Trimming removed 2 bases at V and 5 bases at J, with 9 bases between. This CDR3 region has 12 residues. Germline CDR1 GTSNPN, CDR2 SVGIG (reference sequence).

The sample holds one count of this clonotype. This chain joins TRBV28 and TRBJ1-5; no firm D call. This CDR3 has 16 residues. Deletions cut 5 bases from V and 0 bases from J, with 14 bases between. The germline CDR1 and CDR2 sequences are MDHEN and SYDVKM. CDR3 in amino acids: CASSPDGPHSNQPQHF. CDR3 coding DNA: TGTGCCAGCAGTCCGGACGGGCCCCATAGCAATCAGCCCCAGCATTTT.

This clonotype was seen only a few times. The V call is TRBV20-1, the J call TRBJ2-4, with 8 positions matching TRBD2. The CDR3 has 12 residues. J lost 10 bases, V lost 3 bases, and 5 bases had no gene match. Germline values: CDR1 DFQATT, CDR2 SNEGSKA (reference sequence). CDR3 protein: CSARSGGRIQYF. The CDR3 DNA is TGCAGTGCTAGGTCGGGAGGGAGGATTCAGTACTTC.

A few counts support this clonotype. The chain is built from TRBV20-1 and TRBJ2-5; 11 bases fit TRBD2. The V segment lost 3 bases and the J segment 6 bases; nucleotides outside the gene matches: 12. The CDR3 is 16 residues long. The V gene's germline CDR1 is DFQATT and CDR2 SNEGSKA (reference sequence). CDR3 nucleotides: TGCAGTGCTAGTCGGGTAGCGGGGGGGTCCCGGCAGACCCAGTACTTC. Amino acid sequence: CSASRVAGGSRQTQYF.

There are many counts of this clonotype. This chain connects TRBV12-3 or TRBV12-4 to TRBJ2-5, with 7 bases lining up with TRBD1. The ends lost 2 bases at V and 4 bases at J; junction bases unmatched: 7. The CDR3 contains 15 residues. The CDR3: CASSLSGRGLETQYF. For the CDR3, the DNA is TGTGCCAGCAGTTTAAGCGGCAGGGGGTTAGAGACCCAGTACTTC.

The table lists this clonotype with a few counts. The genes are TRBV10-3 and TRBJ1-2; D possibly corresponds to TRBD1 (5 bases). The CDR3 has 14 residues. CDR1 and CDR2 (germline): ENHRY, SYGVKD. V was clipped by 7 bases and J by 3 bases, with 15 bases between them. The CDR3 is CAITESLRDYGYTF. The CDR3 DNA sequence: TGTGCCATCACAGAAAGTCTCAGGGACTATGGCTACACCTTC.

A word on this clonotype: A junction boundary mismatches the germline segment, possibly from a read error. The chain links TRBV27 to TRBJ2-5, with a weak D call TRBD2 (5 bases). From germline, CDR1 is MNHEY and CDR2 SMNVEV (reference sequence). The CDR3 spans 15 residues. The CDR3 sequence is CVSSLYPRGRETQYF. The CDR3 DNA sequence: TGTGTCAGCAGTTTATATCCCCGCGGGCGGGAGACCCAGTACTTC.

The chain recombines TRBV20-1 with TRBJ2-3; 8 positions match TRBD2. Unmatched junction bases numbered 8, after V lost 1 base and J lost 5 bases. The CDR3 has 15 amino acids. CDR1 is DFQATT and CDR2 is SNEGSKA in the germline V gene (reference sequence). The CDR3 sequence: CSARASEREIDTQYF. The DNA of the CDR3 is TGCAGTGCTAGAGCCTCGGAGCGGGAGATAGATACGCAGTATTTT.

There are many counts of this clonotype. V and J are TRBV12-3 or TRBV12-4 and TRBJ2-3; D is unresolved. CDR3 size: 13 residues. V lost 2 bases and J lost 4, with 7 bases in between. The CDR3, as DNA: TGTGCCAGCAGTTTACTGGTTTCAGATACGCAGTATTTT. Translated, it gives CASSLLVSDTQYF.

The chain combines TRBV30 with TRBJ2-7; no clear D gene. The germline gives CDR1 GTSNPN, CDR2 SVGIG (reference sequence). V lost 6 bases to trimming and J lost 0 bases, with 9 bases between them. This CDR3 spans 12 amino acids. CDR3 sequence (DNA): TGTGCCTGTCAGGACGCCTCCTACGAGCAGTACTTC. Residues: CACQDASYEQYF.

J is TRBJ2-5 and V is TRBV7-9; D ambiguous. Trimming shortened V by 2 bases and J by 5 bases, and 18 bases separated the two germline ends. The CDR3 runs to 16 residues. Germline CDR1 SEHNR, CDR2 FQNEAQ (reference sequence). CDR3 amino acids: CASSLTRRRLEETQYF. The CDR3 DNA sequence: TGTGCCAGCAGCTTAACGAGACGGCGGTTGGAGGAGACCCAGTACTTC.

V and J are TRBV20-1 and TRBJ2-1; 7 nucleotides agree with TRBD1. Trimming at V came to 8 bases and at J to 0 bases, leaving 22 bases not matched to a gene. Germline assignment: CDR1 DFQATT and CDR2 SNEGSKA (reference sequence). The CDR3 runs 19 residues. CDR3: CSPDLRDTKGATSYNEQFF. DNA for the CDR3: TGCAGTCCCGATCTTCGGGATACGAAGGGGGCAACCTCCTACAATGAGCAGTTCTTC.

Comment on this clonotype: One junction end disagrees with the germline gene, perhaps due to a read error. The chain's CDR3 is CASGQDLTASYNEQFF. The CDR3 coding sequence is TGTGCCAGCGGCCAAGATTTAACAGCGTCATACAACGAGCAGTTCTTC. The rearrangement uses TRBV4-2 and TRBJ2-1; D remains ambiguous. This CDR3 has 16 amino acids. The germline V gene encodes CDR1 LGHNA and CDR2 YNFKEQ.

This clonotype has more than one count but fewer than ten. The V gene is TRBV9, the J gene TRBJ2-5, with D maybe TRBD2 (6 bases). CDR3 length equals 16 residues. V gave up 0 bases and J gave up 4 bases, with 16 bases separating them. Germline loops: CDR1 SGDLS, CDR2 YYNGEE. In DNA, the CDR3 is TGTGCCAGCAGCGTAGATGGAGCGGGTAGGGGAGAGACCCAGTACTTC. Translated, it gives CASSVDGAGRGETQYF.

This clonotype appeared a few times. The CDR3 sequence is CASSLGLGSSYNEQFF. CDR3 DNA sequence: TGTGCCAGCAGCTTGGGTCTGGGGAGCTCCTACAATGAGCAGTTCTTC. The chain employs TRBV5-5 and TRBJ2-1; D may be TRBD2 (5 bases). Germline assignment: CDR1 SGHKS and CDR2 YYEKEE (reference sequence). V was cut by 0 bases and J by 0 bases, with 10 bases left in between. The CDR3 extends over 16 amino acids. Drawing the rest from reference TRBV5-5 and TRBJ2-1, the complete variable domain is DAGVTQSPTHLIKTRGQQVTLRCSPISGHKSVSWYQQVLGQGPQFIFQYYEKEERGRGNFPDRFSARQFPNYSSELNVNALLLGDSALYLCASSLGLGSSYNEQFFGPGTRLTVL.

CDR3 amino acids: CASSQDGLANGYTF. The CDR3 nucleotides read TGTGCCAGCAGCCAAGATGGTTTAGCAAATGGCTACACCTTC. The chain recombines TRBV3-1 with TRBJ1-2, with no clear D. The CDR3 sequence is 14 residues long. Germline V lookup: CDR1 LGHDT, CDR2 YNNKEL (reference sequence). Trimming took 0 bases from V and 6 from J, leaving 11 bases between them. The complete variable domain, with remaining parts taken from reference TRBV3-1 and TRBJ1-2, reads DTAVSQTPKYLVTQMGNDKSIKCEQNLGHDTMYWYKQDSKKFLKIMFSYNNKELIINETVPNRFSPKSPDKAHLNLHINSLELGDSAVYFCASSQDGLANGYTFGSGTRLTVV.

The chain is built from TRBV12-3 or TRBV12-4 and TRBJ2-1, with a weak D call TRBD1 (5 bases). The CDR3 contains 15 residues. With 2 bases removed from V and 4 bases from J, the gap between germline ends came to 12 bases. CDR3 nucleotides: TGTGCCAGCAGTTTATACAGGAGTTTATACAATGAGCAGTTCTTC. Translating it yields CASSLYRSLYNEQFF.

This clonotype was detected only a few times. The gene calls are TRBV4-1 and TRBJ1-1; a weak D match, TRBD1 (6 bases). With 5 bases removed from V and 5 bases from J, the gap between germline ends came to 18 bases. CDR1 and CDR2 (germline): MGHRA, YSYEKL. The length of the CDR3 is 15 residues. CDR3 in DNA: TGCGCCAGCAGCATTATTGGGGGCCAGGGAACTGAAGCTTTCTTT. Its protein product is CASSIIGGQGTEAFF.

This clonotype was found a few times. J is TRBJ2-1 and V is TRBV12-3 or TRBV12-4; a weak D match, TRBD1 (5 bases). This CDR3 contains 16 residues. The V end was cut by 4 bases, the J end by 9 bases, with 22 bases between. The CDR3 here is CASSSAPAPGLGEQFF. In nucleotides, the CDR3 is TGTGCCAGCAGTTCCGCCCCCGCGCCAGGGTTGGGTGAGCAGTTCTTC.

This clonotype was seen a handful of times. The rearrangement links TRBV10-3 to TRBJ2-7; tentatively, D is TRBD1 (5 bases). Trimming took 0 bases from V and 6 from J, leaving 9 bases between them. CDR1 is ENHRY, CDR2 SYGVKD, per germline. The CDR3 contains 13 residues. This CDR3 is CAISESGVREQYF. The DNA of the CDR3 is TGTGCCATCAGTGAGTCAGGGGTTCGCGAGCAGTACTTC.

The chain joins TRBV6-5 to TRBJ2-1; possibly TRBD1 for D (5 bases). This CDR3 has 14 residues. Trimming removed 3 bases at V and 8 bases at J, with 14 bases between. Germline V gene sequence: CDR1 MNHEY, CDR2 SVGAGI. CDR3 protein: CASSYLSGQDEQFF. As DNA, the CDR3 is TGTGCCAGCAGTTATTTGTCAGGGCAAGATGAGCAGTTCTTC.

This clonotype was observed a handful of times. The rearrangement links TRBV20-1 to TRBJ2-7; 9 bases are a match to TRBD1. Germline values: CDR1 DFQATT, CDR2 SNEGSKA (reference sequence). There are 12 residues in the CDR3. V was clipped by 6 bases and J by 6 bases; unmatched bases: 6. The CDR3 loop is CSAQQGAGEQYF. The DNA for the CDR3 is TGCAGTGCCCAACAGGGGGCTGGCGAGCAGTACTTC.

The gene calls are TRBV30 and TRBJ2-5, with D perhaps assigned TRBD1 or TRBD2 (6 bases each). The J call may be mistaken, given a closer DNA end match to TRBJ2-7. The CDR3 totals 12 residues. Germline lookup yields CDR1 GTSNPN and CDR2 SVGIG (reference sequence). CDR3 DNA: TGTGCCTGGAGAGGAGGGGGATCCGAGCAGTACTTC. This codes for CAWRGGGSEQYF.

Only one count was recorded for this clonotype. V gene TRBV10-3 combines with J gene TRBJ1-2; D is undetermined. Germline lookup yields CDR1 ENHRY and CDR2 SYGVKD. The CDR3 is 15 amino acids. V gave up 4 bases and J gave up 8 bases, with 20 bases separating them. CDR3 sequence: CAISAGSPSEGGYTF. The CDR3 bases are TGTGCCATCAGTGCCGGGAGCCCGTCCGAGGGAGGCTACACCTTC.

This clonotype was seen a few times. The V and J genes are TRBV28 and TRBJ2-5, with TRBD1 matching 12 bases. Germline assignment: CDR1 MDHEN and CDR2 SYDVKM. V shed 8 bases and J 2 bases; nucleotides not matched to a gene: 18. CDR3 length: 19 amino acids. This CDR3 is CASRQNFGTGGKYQETQYF. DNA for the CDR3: TGTGCCAGCCGTCAGAATTTTGGGACAGGGGGCAAATATCAAGAGACCCAGTACTTC.

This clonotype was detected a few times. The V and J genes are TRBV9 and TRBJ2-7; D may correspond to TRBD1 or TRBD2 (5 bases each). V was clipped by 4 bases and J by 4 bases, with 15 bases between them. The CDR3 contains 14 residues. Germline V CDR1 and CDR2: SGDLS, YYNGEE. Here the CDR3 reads CASSFSEGRYEQYF. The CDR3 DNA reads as TGTGCCAGCAGCTTCAGTGAGGGGCGATACGAGCAGTACTTC.

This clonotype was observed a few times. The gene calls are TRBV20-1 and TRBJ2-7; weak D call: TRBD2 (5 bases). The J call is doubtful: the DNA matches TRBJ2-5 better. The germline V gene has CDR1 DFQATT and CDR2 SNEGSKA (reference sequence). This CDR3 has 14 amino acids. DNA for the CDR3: TGCAGGGGATCTCTGCGGGTACACCGAGAGACCCAGTACTTC. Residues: CRGSLRVHRETQYF.

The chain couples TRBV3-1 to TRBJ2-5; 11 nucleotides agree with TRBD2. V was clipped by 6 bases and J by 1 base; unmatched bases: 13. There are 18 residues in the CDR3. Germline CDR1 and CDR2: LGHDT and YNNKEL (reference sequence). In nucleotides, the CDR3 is TGTGCCAGCAGGGACTTGAAAGGGACTAGCGGAACCCAAGAGACCCAGTACTTC. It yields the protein CASRDLKGTSGTQETQYF.